This TCR beta chain was recovered during a study of cytomegalovirus exposure and HLA in healthy donors. Looking at the study overall: In a previous analysis, some 120 million unique TCR beta sequences were found from 170 million or so T cells. An early data release held some 85 million unique TCRs from HLA-typed donors.

Findings and limits, study-wide: Diagnosis of cytomegalovirus status made by the classifier reportedly showed high specificity and sensitivity. The study reported that TCR beta sequences accurately predicted HLA-A and HLA-B alleles in most subjects.

The primer mix had 60 Vbeta and 13 Jbeta primers. Clones were sequenced by immunoSEQ multiplex PCR, and TCRdb holds only the in-frame ones, with some missing. The sample shows 120,000 or so clones, about 90% of them seen only once. Notes on this clone: The antigen is unknown.

The V gene's germline CDR1 is MNHNS and CDR2 SASEGT. The ends lost 6 bases at V and 1 base at J; junction bases unmatched: 2. CDR3 size: 13 residues. This chain links TRBV6-1 with TRBJ1-1; 7 bases map to TRBD1. This sequence was found in a middle-aged man in good health and CMV-seronegative. Input material: PBMCs. Here the CDR3 reads CASRGTENTEAFF. In nucleotides, the CDR3 is TGTGCCAGCAGGGGGACAGAGAACACTGAAGCTTTCTTT.